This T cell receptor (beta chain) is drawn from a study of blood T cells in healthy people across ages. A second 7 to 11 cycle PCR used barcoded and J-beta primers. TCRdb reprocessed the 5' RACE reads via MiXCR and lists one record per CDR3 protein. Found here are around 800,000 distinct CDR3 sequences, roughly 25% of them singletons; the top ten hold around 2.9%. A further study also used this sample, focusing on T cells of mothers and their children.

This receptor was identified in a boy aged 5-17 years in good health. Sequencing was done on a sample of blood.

CDR3 sequence: CASSRQGSMNTEAFF. Written as DNA, the CDR3 is TGTGCCAGCAGTCGACAGGGGTCTATGAACACTGAAGCTTTCTTT. The rearrangement links TRBV6-5 to TRBJ1-1, with 8 nucleotides matching TRBD1. With V trimmed by 5 bases and J by 0 bases, 5 bases remained unmatched. Germline-derived CDR1 and CDR2 are MNHEY and SVGAGI. CDR3 size: 15 residues.